Listed here are 21 T cell receptor beta chains from one sample, sequenced in a study of PD-L1 blockade in urothelial cancer (dated by TCRdb to about 2017). This sample's time point label indicates: pretreatment peripheral blood. Receptor amplification or capture employed the immunoSEQ multiplex PCR assay. TCRdb retrieved this table from immuneACCESS and kept in-frame rearrangements only. Not all clones are present; in checked studies, unresolved V genes account for under half, and no reason is known for the remainder. Within this sample are about 74,000 clones, with approximately 87% of them counted one time only. More than 3.5% of the sample rests with the top ten. The sequencing used PBMCs, collected around atezolizumab (anti-PD-L1) treatment. These TCRs come from a man aged 70 or older with urothelial cancer.

The chain has TRBV11-2 and TRBJ2-3; 7 bases align to TRBD2. V shed 8 bases, J shed 3 bases, and the junction held 14 bases outside the gene matches. Germline V gives CDR1 SGHAT, CDR2 FQNNGV. This CDR3 has 16 residues. The CDR3 bases are TGTGCCAGCCGCACCGGCGGGCGGGGGAAAACAGATACGCAGTATTTT. This codes for CASRTGGRGKTDTQYF.

Here the CDR3 reads CASSPPGQGNYGYTF. The CDR3 DNA sequence: TGTGCCAGCAGCCCTCCGGGACAGGGTAACTATGGCTACACCTTC. This chain uses TRBV21-1 with TRBJ1-2; the listed D gene, TRBD1, was not tested against the DNA. TRBV21-1 has pseudogene status. This CDR3 comprises 15 residues.

This chain joins TRBV15 and TRBJ2-5; tentatively, D is TRBD2 (5 bases). Trimming shortened V by 4 bases and J by 2 bases, and 11 bases separated the two germline ends. Germline CDR1 is LNHNV and CDR2 is YYDKDF (reference sequence). This CDR3 is 14 amino acids long. The CDR3 here is CATSTEDRQETQYF. CDR3 in DNA: TGTGCCACCAGCACGGAGGACCGTCAAGAGACCCAGTACTTC.

The J gene is TRBJ2-1, the V gene TRBV5-1; D may be TRBD1 (6 bases). The V gene lost 6 bases and the J gene lost 4 bases, with 14 bases spanning the gap. Germline V gene data show CDR1 as SGHRS and CDR2 as YFSETQ. This CDR3 is 14 amino acids long. The chain's CDR3 is CASNLDSTYNEQFF. CDR3 nucleotide sequence: TGCGCCAGCAACCTGGACAGCACTTACAATGAGCAGTTCTTC. The full variable domain, in which reference TRBV5-1 and TRBJ2-1 provide the parts outside the CDR3, is KAGVTQTPRYLIKTRGQQVTLSCSPISGHRSVSWYQQTPGQGLQFLFEYFSETQRNKGNFPGRFSGRQFSNSRSEMNVSTLELGDSALYLCASNLDSTYNEQFFGPGTRLTVL.

The rearrangement links TRBV29-1 to TRBJ1-4; TRBD1 aligns across 7 bases. The trim removed 5 bases at V and 6 bases at J, leaving 6 bases unmatched. The CDR3 contains 13 residues. In germline, CDR1 is SQVTM, CDR2 ANQGSEA. DNA of the CDR3: TGCAGCGTTCAGGGGGGAGCGGATGAAAAACTGTTTTTT. It is translated as CSVQGGADEKLFF.

CDR3 sequence: CASSAYAGTGARYGYTF. CDR3 sequence (DNA): TGTGCCAGCAGCGCATACGCCGGGACAGGGGCGCGCTATGGCTACACCTTC. V and J are TRBV9 and TRBJ1-2; 10 bases align to TRBD1. Per germline, CDR1 SGDLS and CDR2 YYNGEE. The CDR3 runs 17 residues. The J segment lost 4 bases and the V segment lost 3 bases, leaving 12 bases of the junction unmatched.

The rearrangement links TRBV28 to TRBJ1-3, with a weak D call TRBD1 (5 bases). The CDR3 runs to 15 residues. V lost 6 bases and J 2 bases, leaving 14 bases between the germline ends. Germline CDR1 is MDHEN and CDR2 is SYDVKM. The chain's CDR3 is CASSRGGGTGNTIYF. Here the CDR3 DNA reads TGTGCCAGCAGCCGGGGGGGAGGGACTGGAAACACCATATATTTT. The full variable domain, completed using reference TRBV28 and TRBJ1-3, is DVKVTQSSRYLVKRTGEKVFLECVQDMDHENMFWYRQDPGLGLRLIYFSYDVKMKEKGDIPEGYSVSREKKERFSLILESASTNQTSMYLCASSRGGGTGNTIYFGEGSWLTVV.

V usage is TRBV7-9 and J usage is TRBJ2-7, with 9 bases fitting TRBD1. There are 18 residues in the CDR3. Losses at the gene ends were 1 base for V and 2 bases for J; bases not matched to a gene: 12. Germline V gives CDR1 SEHNR, CDR2 FQNEAQ (reference sequence). For the CDR3, the DNA is TGTGCCAGCAGCTTAGTAGGGGCACCGGGACAGGGTGCCTACGAGCAGTACTTC. Translated: CASSLVGAPGQGAYEQYF.

The CDR3 loop is CASRMGLSDTQYF. For the CDR3, the DNA is TGTGCCAGCAGAATGGGACTGTCAGATACGCAGTATTTT. The rearrangement uses TRBV28 and TRBJ2-3, with D possibly being TRBD2 (6 bases). The CDR3 sequence is 13 residues long. Trimming stripped 6 bases from V and 4 bases from J, with 11 bases between. Looked up from germline, CDR1 is MDHEN and CDR2 is SYDVKM. Drawing the rest from reference TRBV28 and TRBJ2-3, the complete variable domain is DVKVTQSSRYLVKRTGEKVFLECVQDMDHENMFWYRQDPGLGLRLIYFSYDVKMKEKGDIPEGYSVSREKKERFSLILESASTNQTSMYLCASRMGLSDTQYFGPGTRLTVL.

This chain links TRBV6-5 with TRBJ1-3; TRBD1 might be the D (6 bases). The germline gives CDR1 MNHEY, CDR2 SVGAGI. There are 14 residues in the CDR3. Trimming took 5 bases from V and 8 from J, leaving 16 bases between them. CDR3 loop: CASSPQGRVDTIYF. The CDR3 DNA follows: TGTGCCAGCAGTCCTCAGGGGAGAGTGGACACCATATATTTT.

This chain connects TRBV10-3 to TRBJ2-7, with TRBD2 matching 7 bases. The germline CDR1 and CDR2 sequences are ENHRY and SYGVKD. CDR3 length equals 12 residues. V gave up 9 bases and J gave up 1 base; unmatched junction bases: 3. In DNA form, the CDR3 reads TGTGCCATGGGAGGGGTTTCCTACGAGCAGTACTTC. This encodes CAMGGVSYEQYF.

The gene calls are TRBV5-1 and TRBJ2-7, with 9 bases identical to TRBD1. This CDR3 comprises 14 residues. V trimming: 2 bases; J trimming: 1 base; junction bases outside the gene matches: 1. Germline assignment: CDR1 SGHRS and CDR2 YFSETQ. CDR3 DNA sequence: TGCGCCAGCAGCTTCGGGACAGGGTCCTACGAGCAGTACTTC. It yields the protein CASSFGTGSYEQYF.

The chain employs TRBV28 and TRBJ2-4; D is ambiguous. The CDR3 is 12 amino acids. CDR1 and CDR2 from the germline V gene are MDHEN and SYDVKM. Trimming pared 1 base from V and 12 bases from J, leaving 10 bases between. CDR3 loop: CASSLSVGAQYF. The CDR3 nucleotides read TGTGCCAGCAGTTTATCGGTAGGAGCTCAGTACTTC.

The V and J genes are TRBV28 and TRBJ2-3, with TRBD1 matching 8 bases. The CDR3 totals 16 residues. The V and J ends lost 6 bases and 5 bases, in that order; junction bases with no gene match: 13. Germline V gene lookup returns CDR1 MDHEN and CDR2 SYDVKM. The CDR3 bases are TGTGCCAGCAGAAGTTCCGGACAGGGTGGGAGAGATACGCAGTATTTT. Translation: CASRSSGQGGRDTQYF.

CDR3 bases: TGCGCCAGCAGCTTGGCAACAGGGCCGGATTCCACCTTC. Translated: CASSLATGPDSTF. The rearrangement joins TRBV5-1 to TRBJ1-2; possible D gene TRBD1, 6 bases. This CDR3 is built from 13 residues. V was shortened by 0 bases and J by 13 bases, with 16 bases between the two germline ends. The germline V gene encodes CDR1 SGHRS and CDR2 YFSETQ.

The J gene is TRBJ2-5, the V gene TRBV7-9; 9 bases map to TRBD1. The CDR3 contains 13 residues. CDR1 and CDR2 (germline): SEHNR, FQNEAQ (reference sequence). Unmatched junction bases numbered 5, after V lost 5 bases and J lost 7 bases. The CDR3 protein is CASSLGTGRTQYF. The CDR3 DNA reads TGTGCCAGCAGCCTTGGGACAGGGAGGACCCAGTACTTC.

The CDR3 region has the DNA TGTGCCAGCAGCTTAGAAAACAGGGCATGGGAGCAGTACTTC. This encodes CASSLENRAWEQYF. The chain carries TRBV7-9 and TRBJ2-7, with a weak D call TRBD1 (6 bases). Germline lookup yields CDR1 SEHNR and CDR2 FQNEAQ (reference sequence). This CDR3 comprises 14 residues. With 1 base removed from V and 7 bases from J, the gap between germline ends came to 14 bases.

V usage is TRBV7-9 and J usage is TRBJ2-3; TRBD2 matches 9 bases. Germline assignment: CDR1 SEHNR and CDR2 FQNEAQ (reference sequence). The CDR3 has 14 residues. V lost 1 base to trimming and J lost 6 bases; unmatched junction nucleotides: 2. For the CDR3, the DNA is TGTGCCAGCAGCTTAGAGGGACTAGCCGATACGCAGTATTTT. It codes for CASSLEGLADTQYF.

This chain joins TRBV9 and TRBJ1-4, with a weak D call TRBD1 (6 bases). The V gene lost 4 bases and the J gene lost 3 bases, with 16 bases spanning the gap. This CDR3 comprises 16 residues. Germline V gene sequence: CDR1 SGDLS, CDR2 YYNGEE. The CDR3 nucleotides are TGTGCCAGCAGCTCCCGGGGGGGCCCGTCTAATGAAAAACTGTTTTTT. This encodes CASSSRGGPSNEKLFF.

The V gene is TRBV5-4, the J gene TRBJ1-1, with 7 bases that match TRBD1. After removal of 0 bases from V and 5 bases from J, the junction contained 1 base not matched to a gene. Germline CDR1 and CDR2: SGHNT and YYREEE (reference sequence). The CDR3 covers 13 residues. In nucleotides, the CDR3 is TGTGCCAGCAGCTTGGAGGGGGCGACTGAAGCTTTCTTT. This translates into CASSLEGATEAFF. Together with reference TRBV5-4 and TRBJ1-1, the CDR3 gives the full variable domain: ETGVTQSPTHLIKTRGQQVTLRCSSQSGHNTVSWYQQALGQGPQFIFQYYREEENGRGNFPPRFSGLQFPNYSSELNVNALELDDSALYLCASSLEGATEAFFGQGTRLTVV.

The chain links TRBV5-1 to TRBJ1-4; D ambiguous. The CDR3 has 15 residues. Trimming removed 0 bases from V and 5 bases from J, with 11 bases in between. CDR1 SGHRS and CDR2 YFSETQ come from the germline V gene. In nucleotides, the CDR3 is TGCGCCAGCAGCTTGGCCTTGAGCGGCAATGAAAAACTGTTTTTT. It translates to CASSLALSGNEKLFF.